This T cell receptor beta chain was captured in a study of human T cells and chemical hapten exposure. Broader study findings: The study found expanded TCRs formed significantly more large CDR3 similarity clusters than controls. Donors in the study had alopecia, meaning their immune response may differ from healthy people's.

A word on this clonotype: Its antigen is unidentified.

In TCRdb, the RACE reads were re-called with MiXCR into one record per CDR3 protein. The sample has about 80,000 distinct CDR3 sequences; around 7.8% are singletons. From germline, CDR1 is MNHEY and CDR2 SVGAGI. The J segment lost 0 bases and the V segment lost 5 bases, leaving 12 bases of the junction unmatched. The CDR3 consists of 18 residues. This sample's time point: patch test 1, 2 weeks after DPC sensitization. Treatment here: therapeutic diphenylcyclopropenone sensitization with weekly scalp DPC. Participating donors were patients with alopecia, aged 18 to 70 years, considered appropriate candidates for DPC.

The V call is TRBV6-5, the J call TRBJ1-3; 8 bases agree with TRBD1. The sequencing used whole blood, collected in connection with sensitization to the hapten diphenylcyclopropenone (DPC). This TCR was sampled from a woman aged 25 to 39 with alopecia areata. Some clones in this sample may be carry-over from other donors' samples. For the CDR3, the DNA is TGTGCCAGCAGTACCCTGGCCGGGACAGGCCGCTCTGGAAACACCATATATTTT. Amino acid sequence: CASSTLAGTGRSGNTIYF.